A selection of T cell receptor beta chains follows, all from one sample in a study of Ad26.COV2.S vaccination and SARS-CoV-2 variants. Using immunoSEQ multiplex PCR, the repertoire was profiled, and TCRdb retains in-frame clones only, with some absent. The data contain around 450,000 clones, roughly 90% of them singletons. The sample consisted of peripheral blood, taken in a trial of Ad26.COV2.S vaccine versus placebo. Source of these receptors: a person between 18 and 59 years old who received the Ad26.COV2.S COVID-19 vaccine or a placebo. Both conserved end residues are part of each CDR3. The D gene is left open where the match is weak. Clone size is stated in some rows and not others, as once, few, many or a class when expanded.

J	size	D	V	DNA	CDR3
TRBJ2-7	-	-	TRBV18	TGTGCCAGCTCACCAGAAGGGGGCGAGCAGTACTTC	CASSPEGGEQYF
TRBJ1-1	-	TRBD1	TRBV7-2	TGTGCCAGCAGAGAACAGGGGGTTATGAACACTGAAGCTTTCTTT	CASREQGVMNTEAFF
TRBJ1-1	-	-	TRBV9	TGTGCCAGCAGCGTAGTAGGGGATCTTGTGAACACTGAAGCTTTCTTT	CASSVVGDLVNTEAFF
TRBJ2-3	once	-	TRBV18	TGTGCCAGCTCACCGCCTCGGGGGTGGAGCACAGATACGCAGTATTTT	CASSPPRGWSTDTQYF
TRBJ2-1	-	-	TRBV5-1	TGCGCCAGCAGCTTGGGAGAGGGGGGATACTTGGTTACAGACAATGAGCAGTTCTTC	CASSLGEGGYLVTDNEQFF
TRBJ1-2	-	TRBD1	TRBV13	TGTGCCAGCAGCTTGAGGACAGGCCAATATGGCTACACCTTC	CASSLRTGQYGYTF
TRBJ1-2	-	TRBD1	TRBV9	TGTGCCAGCAGCGTATTGACAGGGGGGAACTATGGCTACACCTTC	CASSVLTGGNYGYTF
TRBJ2-1	-	TRBD2	TRBV7-9	TGTGCCAGCAGCTTAACCCCCGGGACTAGTTACTACAATGAGCAGTTCTTC	CASSLTPGTSYYNEQFF
TRBJ1-5	once	TRBD1	TRBV5-1	TGCGCCAGCAGCTTGGGCCTAGGGGGCGCAAGTCAGCCCCAGCATTTT	CASSLGLGGASQPQHF
TRBJ2-7	-	-	TRBV7-9	TGTGCCAGCAGCTCCATAGGGGGGGGCGCCTACGAGCAGTACTTC	CASSSIGGGAYEQYF
TRBJ2-1	-	-	TRBV11-3	TGTGCCAGCAGCTTACGGGCTCTTGGTGATGAGCAGTTCTTC	CASSLRALGDEQFF
TRBJ2-2	-	TRBD2	TRBV6-5	TGTGCCAGCAGTTCCGTAGCGGGAGAAGGAACCGGGGAGCTGTTTTTT	CASSSVAGEGTGELFF
TRBJ2-2	-	-	TRBV6-2/TRBV6-3	TGTGCCAGCAGTTCCCATACAGGGTCGTTCGGGGAGCTGTTTTTT	CASSSHTGSFGELFF
TRBJ1-2	-	TRBD1	TRBV5-6	TGTGCCAGCAGCACCCGGGACAGGAACTATGGCTACACCTTC	CASSTRDRNYGYTF
TRBJ2-1	few	-	TRBV15	TGTGCCACCAGCTTCCGAGCGGTAAGCTCCTACAATGAGCAGTTCTTC	CATSFRAVSSYNEQFF